Detailed here is one T cell receptor beta chain. The assay was immunoSEQ multiplex PCR, and TCRdb's table has in-frame clones only and misses some. The table lists around 44,000 clones, approximately 94% of them singletons. The CDR3 is 15 residues long. V lost 1 base and J lost 1, with 8 bases in between. Germline assignment: CDR1 MNHNS and CDR2 SASEGT. The data derive from a study of T cell changes during pregnancy in multiple sclerosis. The material was CD8+ T cells from peripheral blood mononuclear cells, obtained in the third trimester of pregnancy. The genes are TRBV6-1 and TRBJ2-1; perhaps TRBD2 as D (6 bases). The sequence derives from a female donor with multiple sclerosis, enrolled in a pregnancy study. This chain's CDR3 is CASSEGDFSYNEQFF. CDR3 coding DNA: TGTGCCAGCAGTGAAGGGGACTTTTCCTACAATGAGCAGTTCTTC.